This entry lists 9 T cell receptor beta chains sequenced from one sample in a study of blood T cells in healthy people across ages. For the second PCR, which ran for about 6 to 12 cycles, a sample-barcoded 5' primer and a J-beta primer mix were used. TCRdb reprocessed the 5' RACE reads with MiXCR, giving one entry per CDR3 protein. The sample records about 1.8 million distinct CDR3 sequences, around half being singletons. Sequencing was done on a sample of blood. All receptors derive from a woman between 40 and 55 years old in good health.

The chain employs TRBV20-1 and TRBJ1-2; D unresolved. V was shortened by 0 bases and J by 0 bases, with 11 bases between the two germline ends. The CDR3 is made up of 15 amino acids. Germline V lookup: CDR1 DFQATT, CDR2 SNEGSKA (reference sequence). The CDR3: CSARDRGFSNYGYTF. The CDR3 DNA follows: TGCAGTGCTAGAGATCGAGGCTTCTCTAACTATGGCTACACCTTC.

CDR3 sequence reads: CASSRLSGPGTQYF. The CDR3 DNA reads TGTGCCAGCAGCCGTTTAAGTGGCCCTGGGACCCAGTACTTC. The chain couples TRBV27 to TRBJ2-5; D not resolved. The CDR3 consists of 14 residues. Trimming took 6 bases from V and 7 from J, leaving 18 bases between them. Germline CDR1 reads MNHEY; CDR2 reads SMNVEV (reference sequence).

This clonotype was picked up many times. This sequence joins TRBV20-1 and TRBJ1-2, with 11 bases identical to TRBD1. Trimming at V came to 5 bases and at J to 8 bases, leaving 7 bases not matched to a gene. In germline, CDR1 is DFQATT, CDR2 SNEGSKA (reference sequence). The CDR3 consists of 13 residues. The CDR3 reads CSAAAGTGGGYTF. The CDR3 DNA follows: TGCAGTGCTGCCGCCGGGACAGGGGGAGGCTACACCTTC.

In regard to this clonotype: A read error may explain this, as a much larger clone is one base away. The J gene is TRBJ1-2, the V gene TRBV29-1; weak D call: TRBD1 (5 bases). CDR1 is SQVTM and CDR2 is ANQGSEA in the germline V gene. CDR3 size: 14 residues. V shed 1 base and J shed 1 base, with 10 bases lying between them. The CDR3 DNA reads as TGCAGCGTTGAAGGGGGACGGATTAACTATGGCTACACCTTC. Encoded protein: CSVEGGRINYGYTF.

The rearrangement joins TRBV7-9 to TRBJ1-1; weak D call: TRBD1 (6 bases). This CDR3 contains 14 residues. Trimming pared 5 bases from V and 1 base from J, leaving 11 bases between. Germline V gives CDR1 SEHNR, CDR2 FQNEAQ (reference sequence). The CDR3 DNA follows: TGTGCCAGCAGCGTACAGGGTAGGAACACTGAAGCTTTCTTT. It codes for CASSVQGRNTEAFF.

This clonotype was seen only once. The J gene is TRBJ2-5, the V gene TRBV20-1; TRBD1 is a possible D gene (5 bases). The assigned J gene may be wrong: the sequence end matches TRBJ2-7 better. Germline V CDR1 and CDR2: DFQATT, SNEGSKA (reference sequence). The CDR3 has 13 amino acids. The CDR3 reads CSALYPQGSEQYF. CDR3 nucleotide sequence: TGCAGTGCTCTTTATCCTCAGGGAAGCGAGCAGTACTTC.

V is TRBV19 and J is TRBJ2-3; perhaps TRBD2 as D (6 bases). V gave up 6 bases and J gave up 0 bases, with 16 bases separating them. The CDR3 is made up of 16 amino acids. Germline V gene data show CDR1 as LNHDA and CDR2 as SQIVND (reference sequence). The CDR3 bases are TGTGCCAGTAGCTCCCCCGGGGGACCCAGCACAGATACGCAGTATTTT. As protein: CASSSPGGPSTDTQYF.

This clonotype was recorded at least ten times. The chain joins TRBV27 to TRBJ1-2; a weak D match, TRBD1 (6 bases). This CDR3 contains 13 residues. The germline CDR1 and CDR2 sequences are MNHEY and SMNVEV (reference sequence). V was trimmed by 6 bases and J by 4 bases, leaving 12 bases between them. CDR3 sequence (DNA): TGTGCCAGCAGCCTTGGACAGTTCTATGGCTACACCTTC. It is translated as CASSLGQFYGYTF.

The CDR3 loop reads CASSESQGFGYTF. DNA for the CDR3: TGCGCCAGCAGTGAGAGCCAGGGCTTTGGCTACACCTTC. The J gene is TRBJ1-2, the V gene TRBV10-1; TRBD1 might be the D (5 bases). The CDR3 has 13 amino acids. Looked up from germline, CDR1 is WNHNN and CDR2 is SYGVQD (reference sequence). Trimming pared 2 bases from V and 7 bases from J, leaving 11 bases between.